This T cell receptor beta chain was found in a study of tumor-infiltrating lymphocytes in primary liver carcinoma. Study in general: Spanning 4.2 to 10 cm, the tumors were T1-T3 N0M0. Study-level findings and limits: Overlap in tumor-adjacent and tumor-blood pairs fell below that of tumor region pairs.

The V gene's germline CDR1 is SGHAT and CDR2 FQNNGV. The CDR3 is made up of 14 amino acids. Priming with a constant-region primer yielded TCR beta cDNA from around 0.45 ug total RNA. Researchers made the TCR beta libraries by running three nested multiplex PCR rounds with slightly modified ARM-PCR. TRBV1-TRBV30 forward and Cbeta reverse primers drove the first two roughly 9-cycle rounds. TCRdb called the multiplex PCR reads again in MiXCR, with one record for every CDR3 protein. The sample includes over 75,000 distinct CDR3 sequences, around 68% of them seen just once. Concerning this clonotype: Its specificity is not known. At one end, the junction sequence differs from germline, possibly due to a read error.

Between roughly 20 and 33 mg of unsorted bulk tissue served as the source from which RNA and DNA were co-extracted. Patients' primary liver carcinoma was surgically resected. Sequencing input: tumor-adjacent normal liver tissue. The V call is TRBV11-2, the J call TRBJ2-7, with a tentative D call TRBD2 (7 bases). This clonotype was sampled from a man aged 35 to 55 with primary liver carcinoma and hepatitis B virus infection. The CDR3 region is CASSWEGGHYELYF. Here the CDR3 DNA reads TGTGCCAGCAGCTGGGAGGGGGGTCACTACGAGCTGTACTTC. Based on the CDR3 plus reference TRBV11-2 and TRBJ2-7, the full variable domain is EAGVAQSPRYKIIEKRQSVAFWCNPISGHATLYWYQQILGQGPKLLIQFQNNGVVDDSQLPKDRFSAERLKGVDSTLKIQPAKLEDSAVYLCASSWEGGHYELYFGPGTRLTVT.